Listed below are T cell receptor beta chains from one sample, sequenced in a study of control samples from healthy donors and cancer patients. Generated by immunoSEQ multiplex PCR, the TCRdb table keeps only in-frame clones and is missing some. The table includes about 75,000 clones, 94% detected once. Sequencing input: blood. The receptors derive from a woman aged 40-49 years in good health. Both conserved end residues are part of each CDR3. A D gene is named only where the DNA matches it firmly. Not all rows give a size; the values are once, few, many and, for expanded clones, a class.

>TRBJ1-2|14|NA|NA|TRBV7-2
CASSLERGNYGYTF
TGTGCCAGCAGCTTAGAGCGGGGGAACTATGGCTACACCTTC
>TRBJ2-4|14|NA|NA|TRBV5-8
CASSWRAGANIQYF
TGTGCCAGCAGCTGGAGGGCAGGAGCAAACATTCAGTACTTC
>TRBJ1-6|13|NA|NA|TRBV7-6
CASSLSLSSPLHF
TGTGCCAGCAGCTTATCCCTTTCCTCACCCCTCCACTTT
>TRBJ2-7|13|NA|NA|TRBV6-5
CASSLEGVREQYF
TGTGCCAGCAGTTTAGAGGGGGTACGCGAGCAGTACTTC
>TRBJ1-5|14|TRBD1|NA|TRBV19
CASTGTGSNQPQHF
TGTGCCAGTACCGGGACAGGGAGCAATCAGCCCCAGCATTTT
>TRBJ1-5|15|NA|NA|TRBV3-1/TRBV3-2
CASSTSAGAGQPQHF
TGTGCCAGCAGCACGAGCGCAGGGGCCGGTCAGCCCCAGCATTTT
>TRBJ2-7|15|TRBD1|few|TRBV4-2
CASSQGAQGAYEQYF
TGTGCCAGCAGCCAAGGGGCCCAGGGGGCCTACGAGCAGTACTTC
>TRBJ2-7|17|TRBD1|once|TRBV6-1
CASSEFVGTANSYEQYF
TGTGCCAGCAGTGAATTCGTAGGGACAGCAAACTCCTACGAGCAGTACTTC
>TRBJ2-1|13|NA|NA|TRBV12-3/TRBV12-4
CASSLYARREQFF
TGTGCCAGCAGTTTATATGCGCGGAGAGAGCAGTTCTTC
>TRBJ1-5|16|TRBD1|NA|TRBV28
CASSLRTGVINQPQHF
TGTGCCAGCAGTCTCCGGACAGGGGTGATAAATCAGCCCCAGCATTTT
>TRBJ1-3|15|NA|NA|TRBV14
CASSLLGGSGNTIYF
TGTGCCAGCAGCCTGTTAGGGGGCTCTGGAAACACCATATATTTT
>TRBJ1-1|14|NA|NA|TRBV7-9
CASSLVFVFTEAFF
TGTGCCAGCAGCTTAGTATTCGTATTCACTGAAGCTTTCTTT
>TRBJ1-1|15|TRBD1|once|TRBV30
CAWSDKGQGSTEAFF
TGTGCCTGGAGTGATAAGGGACAGGGGAGCACTGAAGCTTTCTTT
>TRBJ2-4|12|NA|NA|TRBV7-2
CASSIHGDIQYF
TGTGCCAGCAGCATTCACGGGGACATTCAGTACTTC
>TRBJ2-1|15|TRBD2|NA|TRBV5-1
CASSLEAGGTNEQFF
TGCGCCAGCAGCTTGGAAGCGGGAGGGACCAATGAGCAGTTCTTC
>TRBJ1-1|16|NA|NA|TRBV6-1
CASSEEGRLTRTEAFF
TGTGCCAGCAGTGAAGAAGGCAGGCTAACGCGCACTGAAGCTTTCTTT
>TRBJ1-2|11|TRBD1|NA|TRBV12-3/TRBV12-4
CASSRGQVYTF
TGTGCCAGCAGCCGAGGACAGGTCTACACCTTC
>TRBJ1-1|14|TRBD1|NA|TRBV12-5
CASGHRDSRTEAFF
TGTGCTAGTGGTCACCGGGACAGTCGGACTGAAGCTTTCTTT
>TRBJ2-6|15|NA|NA|TRBV18
CASSPYGDGANVLTF
TGTGCCAGCTCACCCTACGGGGATGGGGCCAACGTCCTGACTTTC
>TRBJ1-3|13|NA|NA|TRBV19
CASRRTDGNTIYF
TGTGCCAGTAGAAGGACAGACGGAAACACCATATATTTT
>TRBJ1-3|14|TRBD1|NA|TRBV7-2
CASSSSGQGNTIYF
TGTGCCAGCAGCTCTTCGGGACAGGGAAACACCATATATTTT
>TRBJ2-7|18|TRBD2|NA|TRBV19
CASRQIYGGVADMYEQYF
TGTGCCAGTAGACAAATATACGGGGGGGTAGCGGACATGTACGAGCAGTACTTC